Each of the 22 T cell receptor beta chains below was sequenced from the same sample in a study of T cell repertoires in cytomegalovirus infection. TCRdb re-called the reads with MiXCR, one entry per CDR3 protein. The data hold just under 550,000 distinct CDR3 sequences, with 26% observed a single time. Input material: PBMCs. The receptors come from a human donor in good health (CMV status not recorded). Some clones in this sample may be carry-over from other donors' samples.

The V gene is TRBV6-1, the J gene TRBJ1-2; possibly TRBD1 for D (6 bases). The germline V and J ends were trimmed by 2 bases and 5 bases, with 9 bases remaining between them. The CDR3 length is 13 residues. Germline lookup yields CDR1 MNHNS and CDR2 SASEGT. The CDR3 nucleotides read TGTGCCAGCAGTGAAACAGGGCTTTATGGCTACACCTTC. Translating it yields CASSETGLYGYTF.

This clonotype was found a few times. The V gene is TRBV5-6, the J gene TRBJ2-6; possibly TRBD1 for D (6 bases). Trimming shortened V by 6 bases and J by 0 bases, and 13 bases separated the two germline ends. The germline V gene encodes CDR1 SGHDT and CDR2 YYEEEE. The CDR3 totals 16 residues. CDR3 nucleotide sequence: TGTGCCAGCACCTTAAGGGGGTTCTCTGGGGCCAACGTCCTGACTTTC. This translates into CASTLRGFSGANVLTF.

This clonotype was observed at least ten times. The chain has TRBV7-8 and TRBJ2-7; 7 bases fit TRBD1. The CDR3 covers 14 residues. Germline V CDR1 and CDR2: SGHVS, FQNEAQ. The junction had 7 bases not matched to a gene; V was cut back by 5 bases and J by 3 bases. The CDR3 region is CASSPGTDIYEQYF. The DNA for the CDR3 is TGTGCCAGCAGCCCCGGGACAGACATCTACGAGCAGTACTTC.

The chain joins TRBV4-1 to TRBJ1-5; a possible D gene is TRBD1 (6 bases). The V gene's germline CDR1 is MGHRA and CDR2 YSYEKL. V shed 0 bases and J shed 0 bases, with 12 bases lying between them. The CDR3 extends over 17 amino acids. The CDR3 coding sequence is TGCGCCAGCAGCCAAGATGGGGGGGCACCTAGCAATCAGCCCCAGCATTTT. Its protein is CASSQDGGAPSNQPQHF.

This clonotype was seen at least ten times. The chain links TRBV11-2 to TRBJ1-2, with D uncertain. V lost 5 bases to trimming and J lost 6 bases, with 10 bases between them. The CDR3 covers 12 residues. Germline values: CDR1 SGHAT, CDR2 FQNNGV. The CDR3 spells CASSLDGNGYTF. The CDR3 coding sequence is TGTGCCAGCAGCCTTGATGGCAATGGCTACACCTTC.

The rearrangement links TRBV7-8 to TRBJ1-1; D gene unclear. Trimming pared 8 bases from V and 5 bases from J, leaving 18 bases between. The CDR3 is made up of 14 amino acids. Germline V gene sequence: CDR1 SGHVS, CDR2 FQNEAQ. This CDR3 is CASGPRAITTEAFF. CDR3 nucleotides: TGTGCCAGCGGGCCCCGGGCTATAACAACTGAAGCTTTCTTT.

J is TRBJ2-7 and V is TRBV7-9; D might be TRBD1 or TRBD2, each matching 7 bases. Germline CDR1 and CDR2: SEHNR and FQNEAQ (reference sequence). Trimming removed 5 bases from V and 3 bases from J, with 20 bases in between. This CDR3 has 16 amino acids. CDR3 protein: CASSPGGNSGYYEQYF. The DNA of the CDR3 is TGTGCCAGCAGCCCAGGGGGTAATAGCGGGTACTACGAGCAGTACTTC.

V gene TRBV19 combines with J gene TRBJ1-5; TRBD1 is a possible D gene (6 bases). CDR1 is LNHDA and CDR2 is SQIVND in the germline V gene (reference sequence). The CDR3 is 14 amino acids. Trimming shortened V by 4 bases and J by 7 bases, and 14 bases separated the two germline ends. CDR3 DNA sequence: TGTGCCAGTAGTACAACAGGGAGTAGGCAGCCCCAGCATTTT. Amino acids: CASSTTGSRQPQHF.

This clonotype was seen only a few times. The genes are TRBV27 and TRBJ2-1; no firm D call. The CDR3 is 14 amino acids. Trimming shortened V by 10 bases and J by 0 bases, and 13 bases separated the two germline ends. Looked up from germline, CDR1 is MNHEY and CDR2 is SMNVEV (reference sequence). The CDR3 loop reads CATRVTGSYNEQFF. The CDR3 DNA sequence: TGTGCCACACGGGTGACGGGCTCCTACAATGAGCAGTTCTTC.

This clonotype was detected many times. The rearrangement links TRBV7-2 to TRBJ2-5; no clear D gene. Per germline, CDR1 SGHTA and CDR2 FQGNSA. The CDR3 has 13 residues. Deletions cut 4 bases from V and 3 bases from J, with 9 bases between. The CDR3 nucleotides are TGTGCCAGCAGCTCTCCGGTGAAAGAGACCCAGTACTTC. Translating it yields CASSSPVKETQYF.

This clonotype appeared many times. The chain is built from TRBV7-8 and TRBJ2-6; D uncertain. The germline V gene encodes CDR1 SGHVS and CDR2 FQNEAQ. V lost 1 base, J lost 0 bases, and 4 bases lay in between. CDR3 size: 15 residues. CDR3 nucleotides: TGTGCCAGCAGCTTAGGGAGCTCTGGGGCCAACGTCCTGACTTTC. Amino acids: CASSLGSSGANVLTF.

The chain employs TRBV7-2 and TRBJ1-3, with D possibly being TRBD1 (6 bases). Trimming cost V 3 bases and J 0 bases, with 21 bases left between them. In germline, CDR1 is SGHTA, CDR2 FQGNSA. The CDR3 runs to 19 residues. The CDR3 DNA is TGTGCCAGCAGCTTGCAAGGAGGGGGTCTCGGATCCTCTGGAAACACCATATATTTT. Translated: CASSLQGGGLGSSGNTIYF.

The gene calls are TRBV3-1 and TRBJ2-1; tentatively, D is TRBD2 (5 bases). Trimming left V 1 base short and J 12 bases short, with 19 bases between. This CDR3 contains 15 residues. Germline CDR1 reads LGHDT; CDR2 reads YNNKEL (reference sequence). CDR3 protein: CASSQAPGGAHRQFF. In DNA form, the CDR3 reads TGTGCCAGCAGCCAAGCCCCTGGAGGCGCGCACCGGCAGTTCTTC.

This clonotype was counted only a few times. This chain joins TRBV11-1 and TRBJ1-2; 10 nucleotides agree with TRBD1. J was trimmed by 7 bases and V by 4 bases; bases with no gene match: 6. CDR1 and CDR2 (germline): SGHAT, FQDESV (reference sequence). The CDR3 is made up of 14 amino acids. CDR3: CASSWDRGGSGYTF. Written as DNA, the CDR3 is TGTGCCAGCAGCTGGGACAGGGGAGGCAGTGGCTACACCTTC.

This clonotype was recorded a few times. This rearrangement joins TRBV5-1 to TRBJ2-2, with D perhaps being TRBD1 or TRBD2 (5 bases each). The CDR3 contains 17 residues. CDR1 and CDR2 from the germline V gene are SGHRS and YFSETQ. V was cut by 4 bases and J by 0 bases, with 16 bases left in between. This CDR3 is CASSPGRIPANTGELFF. The CDR3 DNA reads TGCGCCAGCAGCCCGGGACGGATTCCCGCGAACACCGGGGAGCTGTTTTTT.

This chain connects TRBV28 to TRBJ2-1; 11 bases are a match to TRBD1. Per the germline V gene, CDR1 is MDHEN and CDR2 is SYDVKM. J was trimmed by 7 bases and V by 2 bases; bases with no gene match: 4. The CDR3 length is 15 residues. CDR3 in DNA: TGTGCCAGCAGTTTAGGACAGGGGGCGAAAAATGAGCAGTTCTTC. Its protein product is CASSLGQGAKNEQFF.

This chain links TRBV18 with TRBJ2-3, with D hard to call. V dropped 3 bases and J dropped 5 bases, with 6 bases sitting between them. The CDR3 sequence is 12 residues long. The germline gives CDR1 KGHSH, CDR2 LQKENI. The DNA for the CDR3 is TGTGCCAGCTCACCGACGCTAGATACGCAGTATTTT. Its protein product is CASSPTLDTQYF.

This sequence joins TRBV2 and TRBJ2-3; no firm D call. CDR1 and CDR2 (germline): SNHLY, FYNNEI. There are 14 residues in the CDR3. Trimming took off 7 bases at V and 5 bases at J, with 16 bases between the two ends. As DNA, the CDR3 is TGTGCCAGCAAACCGGAGTCCGGAGAAGATACGCAGTATTTT. This translates into CASKPESGEDTQYF.

This clonotype was seen more than once but under ten times. The chain couples TRBV3-1 to TRBJ1-2; D remains ambiguous. Deletions cut 0 bases from V and 6 bases from J, with 17 bases between. Germline CDR1 and CDR2: LGHDT and YNNKEL (reference sequence). The CDR3 runs to 16 residues. This chain's CDR3 is CASSQEVATTSDGYTF. As DNA, the CDR3 is TGTGCCAGCAGCCAAGAGGTGGCAACTACATCGGATGGCTACACCTTC.

This clonotype has at least ten counts. The chain employs TRBV7-6 and TRBJ2-5; 7 positions match TRBD1. The CDR3 consists of 14 residues. Losses at the gene ends were 5 bases for V and 5 bases for J; bases not matched to a gene: 8. From germline, CDR1 is SGHVS and CDR2 FNYEAQ. The CDR3 DNA follows: TGTGCCAGCAGCCTGGGACAGCTAAGGGAGACCCAGTACTTC. This encodes CASSLGQLRETQYF.

In its sample, this clonotype was seen a few times. The V call is TRBV10-3, the J call TRBJ2-1; 13 nucleotides match TRBD2. This CDR3 has 13 residues. Losses at the gene ends were 9 bases for V and 6 bases for J; bases not matched to a gene: 2. In germline, CDR1 is ENHRY, CDR2 SYGVKD. This CDR3 is CAMGLAGSNEQFF. In nucleotides, the CDR3 is TGTGCCATGGGACTAGCGGGGTCCAATGAGCAGTTCTTC.

This clonotype occurred a few times. The chain carries TRBV4-1 and TRBJ1-5; no clear D. Germline CDR1 reads MGHRA; CDR2 reads YSYEKL. V was clipped by 4 bases and J by 3 bases, with 13 bases between them. This CDR3 spans 15 amino acids. CDR3 residues: CASSPTALTNQPQHF. CDR3 sequence (DNA): TGCGCCAGCAGCCCCACGGCCCTTACCAATCAGCCCCAGCATTTT.